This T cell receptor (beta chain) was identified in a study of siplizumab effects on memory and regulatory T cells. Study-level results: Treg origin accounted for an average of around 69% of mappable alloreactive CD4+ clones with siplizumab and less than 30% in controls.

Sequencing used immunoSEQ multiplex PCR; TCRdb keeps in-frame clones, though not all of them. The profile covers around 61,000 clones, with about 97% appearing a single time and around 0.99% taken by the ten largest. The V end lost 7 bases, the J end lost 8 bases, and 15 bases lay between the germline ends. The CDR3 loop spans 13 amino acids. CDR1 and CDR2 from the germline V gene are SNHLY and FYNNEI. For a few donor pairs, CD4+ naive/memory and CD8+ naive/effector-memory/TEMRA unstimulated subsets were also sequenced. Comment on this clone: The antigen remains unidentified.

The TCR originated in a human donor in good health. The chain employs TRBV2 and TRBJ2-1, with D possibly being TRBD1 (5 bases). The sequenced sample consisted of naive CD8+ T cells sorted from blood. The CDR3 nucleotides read TGTGCCAGCAAAAGGGGCCATGGGGATGAGCAGTTCTTC. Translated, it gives CASKRGHGDEQFF.